This T cell receptor (beta chain) was recorded in a study of T-cell reconstitution after alpha-beta-depleted transplantation in children. Study-wide findings and caveats: Expanded graft clones numbering several hundred reportedly gave rise to alpha-beta T cells about two months after transplant. In some patients, recipient T cells and intrathymic progenitors surviving conditioning explained high day-60 diversity.

Trimming took off 5 bases at V and 5 bases at J, with 19 bases between the two ends. CDR1 and CDR2 (germline): SGHKS, YYEKEE (reference sequence). The CDR3 consists of 16 residues. TCRbeta library construction was performed incorporating unique molecular identifiers. TCRdb used MiXCR to reprocess the PCR reads, holding one entry per CDR3 protein. The sample includes roughly 250,000 distinct CDR3 sequences, around 7.5% of them seen just once. This clonotype was seen repeatedly, ten times or more. The antigen is not known. This chain links TRBV5-5 with TRBJ2-2; D may be TRBD2 (6 bases). The sequencing used PBMCs, mostly from graft donor cells, collected 180 days after TCRalphabeta/CD19-depleted stem cell transplant. The receptor was isolated from a male patient under 18 who had a stem cell transplant for acute lymphoblastic leukemia, so the T cells may come from the graft donor. The CDR3 loop reads CASRLAGTPGTGELFF. The CDR3 nucleotides are TGTGCCAGCAGGCTCGCGGGGACCCCGGGAACCGGGGAGCTGTTTTTT.